This T cell receptor (beta chain) was recorded in a study of shared clonotypes between healthy human individuals. Donors were healthy HIV-negative adults without recent acute infections or vaccinations. This table comes from immunoSEQ multiplex PCR, and its TCRdb copy is limited to in-frame clones, with some not included. The repertoire holds around 2.5 million clones, with 93% as singletons. General observations from the study: Clonotypes shared by all four sorted-subset donors had higher generation probabilities than non-shared clonotypes.

To note about this clone: Its target is unknown.

The CDR3 length is 14 residues. Germline V gives CDR1 MNHEY, CDR2 SVGAGI. Trimming removed 2 bases from V and 9 bases from J, with 14 bases in between. The specimen sequenced was naive CD4+ T cells from PBMCs. The sample's subset: CD45RA+ positively selected. The sequence derives from a young man in good health. Some clones in this sample may be carry-over from other donors' samples. The chain employs TRBV6-5 and TRBJ2-1; no clear D gene. This CDR3 reads CASSYRPDAREQFF. The CDR3 DNA sequence: TGTGCCAGCAGTTACCGGCCGGACGCTCGTGAGCAGTTCTTC.